Presented here are 14 T cell receptor beta chains from one specimen sequenced in a study of T cells expressing NK-cell markers. TCRdb re-called the 5' RACE reads and shows each CDR3 protein once, DNA omitted. The sample holds 500,000 to 600,000 distinct CDR3 sequences. Sequencing used blood T cells: a sorted CD56 or NKG2C T cell subset, CD4+ or CD8+ T cells, or bulk PBMC T cells (not recorded which). These receptors all come from a man aged 18 to 29 in good health.

V gene TRBV6-5 combines with J gene TRBJ1-4. The CDR3 is made up of 14 amino acids. Germline assignment: CDR1 MNHEY and CDR2 SVGAGI. CDR3 sequence: CASSYLGLDEKLFF.

V is TRBV28 and J is TRBJ2-2; there is no DNA to check the TCRdb D call of TRBD1. The CDR3 length is 15 residues. Germline CDR1 MDHEN, CDR2 SYDVKM. The CDR3 region is CASSFGTDNTGELFF.

This chain joins TRBV12-3 or TRBV12-4 and TRBJ2-1; TCRdb returns TRBD1, unconfirmable since there is no DNA. This CDR3 is 11 amino acids long. The CDR3 sequence: CASSDRGEQFF.

The chain has TRBV12-3 or TRBV12-4 and TRBJ2-3. This CDR3 is built from 14 residues. CDR3 sequence reads: CASSLSSGPDTQYF.

The CDR3 region is CASSLQQNSIYNYGYTF. The chain is built from TRBV12-3 or TRBV12-4 and TRBJ1-2. The CDR3 is 17 amino acids.

V usage is TRBV28 and J usage is TRBJ2-7; TCRdb gives TRBD2 as the D gene, but with no DNA this cannot be confirmed. This CDR3 spans 15 amino acids. Germline V gene sequence: CDR1 MDHEN, CDR2 SYDVKM. The CDR3 sequence: CASSLFSSGGYEQYF.

The gene calls are TRBV7-9 and TRBJ2-7; TCRdb returns TRBD1, unconfirmable since there is no DNA. This CDR3 contains 14 residues. Germline lookup yields CDR1 SEHNR and CDR2 FQNEAQ (reference sequence). CDR3 region: CASRLGTGYDEQYF.

The rearrangement joins TRBV6-5 to TRBJ1-1; checking the TCRdb D call of TRBD1 is not possible without DNA. CDR3 length equals 13 residues. Germline V gene sequence: CDR1 MNHEY, CDR2 SVGAGI. The CDR3 here is CASSSPGTSEAFF.

V usage is TRBV27 and J usage is TRBJ2-3; the D call of TRBD2 rests on TCRdb alone, since no DNA is present to check it. The CDR3 is made up of 15 amino acids. Germline lookup yields CDR1 MNHEY and CDR2 SMNVEV (reference sequence). The chain's CDR3 is CASSLLSGNTDTQYF.

This chain connects TRBV12-3 or TRBV12-4 to TRBJ2-7; with no DNA, the TCRdb D assignment of TRBD1 cannot be verified. This CDR3 comprises 12 residues. The CDR3 reads CASSTGANEQYF.

The chain employs TRBV10-3 and TRBJ1-6. The germline V gene encodes CDR1 ENHRY and CDR2 SYGVKD. The CDR3 runs 15 residues. The CDR3 sequence is CAISVEGSYNSPLHF.

This chain uses TRBV24-1 with TRBJ2-1; TCRdb designates TRBD2, a call that cannot be tested without DNA. This CDR3 has 16 amino acids. Germline CDR1 KGHDR, CDR2 SFDVKD. The CDR3 loop is CATSDLGQREPNEQFF.

This chain links TRBV9 with TRBJ1-1; TCRdb picks TRBD1, but there is no DNA to check that call. The CDR3 spans 17 residues. Germline loops: CDR1 SGDLS, CDR2 YYNGEE. The CDR3 sequence: CASSVLPTGVANTEAFF.

This chain connects TRBV4-1 to TRBJ1-5. CDR3 length equals 16 residues. CDR1 MGHRA and CDR2 YSYEKL come from the germline V gene. CDR3 in amino acids: CASSQDSSLGYQPQHF.